This T cell receptor beta chain was sequenced for a study of blood T cells in healthy people across ages. Whole-study findings and limits: Older age went with lower TCR beta diversity per million T cells, in a roughly linear way. Percentage of naive T cells showed a strong correlation with TCR beta diversity.

Isolation of PBMCs gave at least 6 million cells per sample. To note about this clonotype: Its antigen is unknown.

Primed by a sample-barcoded 5' primer and a J-beta primer mix, a second PCR proceeded for 7 to 11 cycles. Each cDNA molecule, via a template-switch adaptor with 12 random nucleotides, was tagged. TCRdb reprocessed the 5' RACE reads via MiXCR and lists one record per CDR3 protein. Of about 1,600,000 distinct CDR3 sequences listed, 42% are singletons. The germline V gene encodes CDR1 SGHRS and CDR2 YFSETQ. V shed 0 bases and J 3 bases; nucleotides not matched to a gene: 9. There are 17 residues in the CDR3. Material for sequencing was blood. V gene TRBV5-1 combines with J gene TRBJ1-1; 9 bases map to TRBD1. The TCR comes from a woman between 18 and 29 years old in good health. In DNA, the CDR3 is TGCGCCAGCAGCTTGGAACGGGGACAGGGCGGGGACACTGAAGCTTTCTTT. Translated: CASSLERGQGGDTEAFF.